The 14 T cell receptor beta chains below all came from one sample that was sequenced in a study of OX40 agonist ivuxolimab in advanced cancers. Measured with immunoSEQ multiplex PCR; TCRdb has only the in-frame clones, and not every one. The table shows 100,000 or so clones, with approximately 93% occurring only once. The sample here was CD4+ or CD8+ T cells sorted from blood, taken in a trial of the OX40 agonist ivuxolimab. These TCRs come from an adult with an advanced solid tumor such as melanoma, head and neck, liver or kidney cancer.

In DNA form, the CDR3 reads TGTGCCATCAACCAAGCGGGAGGGCCTAACGAGCAGTACTTC. It yields the protein CAINQAGGPNEQYF. The J gene is TRBJ2-7, the V gene TRBV10-3; 10 bases match TRBD2. V was clipped by 7 bases and J by 5 bases; unmatched bases: 8. CDR3 length: 14 residues. Germline V gene data show CDR1 as ENHRY and CDR2 as SYGVKD.

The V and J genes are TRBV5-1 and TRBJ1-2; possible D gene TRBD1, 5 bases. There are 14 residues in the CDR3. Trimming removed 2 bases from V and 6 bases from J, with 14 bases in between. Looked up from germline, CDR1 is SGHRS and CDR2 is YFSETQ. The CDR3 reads CASSFNPQGDGYTF. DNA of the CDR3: TGCGCCAGCAGCTTTAACCCCCAGGGTGATGGCTACACCTTC.

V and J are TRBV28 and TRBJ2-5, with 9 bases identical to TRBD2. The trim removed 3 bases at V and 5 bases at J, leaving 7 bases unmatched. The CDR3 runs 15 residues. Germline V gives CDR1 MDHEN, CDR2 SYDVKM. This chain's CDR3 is CASSFGLAIMETQYF. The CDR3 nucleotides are TGTGCCAGCAGTTTCGGACTAGCGATCATGGAGACCCAGTACTTC.

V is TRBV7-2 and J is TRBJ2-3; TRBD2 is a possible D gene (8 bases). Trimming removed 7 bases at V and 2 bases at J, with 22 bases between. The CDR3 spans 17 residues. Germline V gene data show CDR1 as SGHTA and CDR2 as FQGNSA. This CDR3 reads CASTSRGGRGNTDTQYF. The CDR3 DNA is TGTGCCAGCACCTCCCGGGGGGGCAGGGGGAACACAGATACGCAGTATTTT. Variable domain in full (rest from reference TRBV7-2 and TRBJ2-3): GAGVSQSPSNKVTEKGKDVELRCDPISGHTALYWYRQSLGQGLEFLIYFQGNSAPDKSGLPSDRFSAERTGGSVSTLTIQRTQQEDSAVYLCASTSRGGRGNTDTQYFGPGTRLTVL.

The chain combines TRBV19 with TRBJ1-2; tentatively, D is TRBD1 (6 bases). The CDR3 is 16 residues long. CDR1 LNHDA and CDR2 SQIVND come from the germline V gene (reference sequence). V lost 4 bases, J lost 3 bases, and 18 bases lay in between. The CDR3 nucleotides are TGTGCCAGTAGTACTCCGCCCGGGACAAGGGACTATGGCTACACCTTC. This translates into CASSTPPGTRDYGYTF.

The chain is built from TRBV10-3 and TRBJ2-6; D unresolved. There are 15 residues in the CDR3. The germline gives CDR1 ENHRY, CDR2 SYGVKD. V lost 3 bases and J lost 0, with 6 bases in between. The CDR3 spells CAISEAGSGANVLTF. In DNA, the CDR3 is TGTGCCATCAGTGAAGCAGGCTCTGGGGCCAACGTCCTGACTTTC.

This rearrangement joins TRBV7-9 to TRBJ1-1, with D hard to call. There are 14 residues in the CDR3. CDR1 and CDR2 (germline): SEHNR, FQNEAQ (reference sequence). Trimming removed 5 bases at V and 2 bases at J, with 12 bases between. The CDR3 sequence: CASSRKTTNTEAFF. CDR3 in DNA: TGTGCCAGCAGCCGCAAGACAACAAACACTGAAGCTTTCTTT.

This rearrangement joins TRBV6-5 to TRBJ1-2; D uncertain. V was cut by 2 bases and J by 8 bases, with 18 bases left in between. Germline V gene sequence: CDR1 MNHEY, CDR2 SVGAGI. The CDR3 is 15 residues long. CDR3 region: CASSYGGEPSKGYTF. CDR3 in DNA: TGTGCCAGCAGTTACGGCGGGGAACCTTCGAAGGGCTACACCTTC.

The CDR3 coding sequence is TGCGCCAGCAGCTTGATTCCAGGGGGAAGCACTGAAGCTTTCTTT. As protein: CASSLIPGGSTEAFF. The chain combines TRBV5-1 with TRBJ1-1; 7 nucleotides align to TRBD1. Losses at the gene ends were 1 base for V and 4 bases for J; bases not matched to a gene: 7. The CDR3 loop spans 15 amino acids. From germline, CDR1 is SGHRS and CDR2 YFSETQ. The entire variable domain, with the rest obtained from reference TRBV5-1 and TRBJ1-1, is as follows: KAGVTQTPRYLIKTRGQQVTLSCSPISGHRSVSWYQQTPGQGLQFLFEYFSETQRNKGNFPGRFSGRQFSNSRSEMNVSTLELGDSALYLCASSLIPGGSTEAFFGQGTRLTVV.

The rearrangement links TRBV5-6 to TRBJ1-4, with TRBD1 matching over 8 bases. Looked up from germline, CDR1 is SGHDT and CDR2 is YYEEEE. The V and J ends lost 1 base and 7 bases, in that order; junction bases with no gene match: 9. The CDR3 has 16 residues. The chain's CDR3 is CASSLLPGQGGEKLFF. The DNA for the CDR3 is TGTGCCAGCAGCTTGTTACCAGGACAGGGAGGTGAAAAACTGTTTTTT.

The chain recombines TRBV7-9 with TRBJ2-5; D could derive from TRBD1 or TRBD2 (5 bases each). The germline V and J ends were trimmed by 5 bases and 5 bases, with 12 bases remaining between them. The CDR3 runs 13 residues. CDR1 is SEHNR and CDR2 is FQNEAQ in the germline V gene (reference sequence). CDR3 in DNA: TGTGCCAGCAGCCAACTGTGGGGGGAGACCCAGTACTTC. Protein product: CASSQLWGETQYF.

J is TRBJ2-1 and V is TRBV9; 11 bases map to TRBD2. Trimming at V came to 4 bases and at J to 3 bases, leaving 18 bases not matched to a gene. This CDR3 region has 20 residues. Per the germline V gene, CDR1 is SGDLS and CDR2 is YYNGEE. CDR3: CASSPSSGTSGKGVYNEQFF. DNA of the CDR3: TGTGCCAGCAGCCCCTCATCCGGGACTAGCGGAAAAGGGGTCTACAATGAGCAGTTCTTC.

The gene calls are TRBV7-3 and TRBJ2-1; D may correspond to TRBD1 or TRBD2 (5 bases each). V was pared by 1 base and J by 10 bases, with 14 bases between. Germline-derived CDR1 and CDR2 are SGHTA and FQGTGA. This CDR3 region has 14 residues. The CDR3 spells CASSLSGGVGEQFF. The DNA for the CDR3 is TGTGCCAGCAGCTTAAGTGGGGGAGTAGGGGAGCAGTTCTTC.

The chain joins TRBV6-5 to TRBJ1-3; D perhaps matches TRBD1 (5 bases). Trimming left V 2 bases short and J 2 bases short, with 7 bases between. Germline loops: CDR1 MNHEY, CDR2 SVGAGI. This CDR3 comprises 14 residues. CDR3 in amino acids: CASSYARAGNTIYF. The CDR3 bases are TGTGCCAGCAGTTACGCCAGGGCTGGAAACACCATATATTTT.